This TCR beta chain was documented in a study of T cells in Graves' hyperthyroidism and ophthalmopathy. The CDR3 is 16 amino acids. Trimming took 4 bases from V and 8 from J; bases not matched to a gene: 14. Germline V lookup: CDR1 SGDLS, CDR2 YYNGEE. From RNA transcripts, TCR beta CDR3 regions were amplified. First-round RT-PCR of the TCR CDR3 relied on the HTBI primer set. TCRdb reanalysed the multiplex PCR reads using MiXCR and keeps one entry per CDR3 protein. Among about 720,000 distinct CDR3 sequences listed, roughly a sixth were seen once. The hyperthyroidism was newly diagnosed and had lasted under 2 months; the patients were aged 18 to 65.

The rearrangement uses TRBV9 and TRBJ1-2; 10 bases fit TRBD1. The TCR was taken from a woman aged 50 to 60 with Graves' hyperthyroidism that later progressed to Graves' ophthalmopathy. The source material was blood. The CDR3 spells CASSPGTGAGQDGYTF. CDR3 nucleotides: TGTGCCAGCAGCCCCGGGACAGGGGCCGGCCAGGACGGCTACACCTTC.